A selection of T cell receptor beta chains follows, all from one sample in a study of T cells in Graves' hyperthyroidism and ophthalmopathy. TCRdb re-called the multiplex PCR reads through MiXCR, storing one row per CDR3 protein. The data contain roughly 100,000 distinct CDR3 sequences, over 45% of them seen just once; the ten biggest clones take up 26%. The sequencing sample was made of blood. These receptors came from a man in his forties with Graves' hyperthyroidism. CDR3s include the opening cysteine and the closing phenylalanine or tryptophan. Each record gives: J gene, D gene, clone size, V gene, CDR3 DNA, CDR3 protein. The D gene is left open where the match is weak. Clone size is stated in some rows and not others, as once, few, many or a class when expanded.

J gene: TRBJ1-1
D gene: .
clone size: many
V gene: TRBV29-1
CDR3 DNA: TGCAGCGTTGTCTTATGGGCGGCTATGAACACTGAAGCTTTCTTT
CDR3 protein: CSVVLWAAMNTEAFF

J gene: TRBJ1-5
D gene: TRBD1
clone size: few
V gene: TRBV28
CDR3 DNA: TGTGCCAGCAGCCCAGGGACAGGGCAGAATCAGCCCCAGCATTTT
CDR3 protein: CASSPGTGQNQPQHF

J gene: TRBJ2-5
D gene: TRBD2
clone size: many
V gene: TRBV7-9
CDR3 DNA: TGTGCCAGCAGCCCTGGACTAGCGGGGGGCCGGGTGGAGACCCAGTACTTC
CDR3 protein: CASSPGLAGGRVETQYF

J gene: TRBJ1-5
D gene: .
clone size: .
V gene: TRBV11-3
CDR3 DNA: TGTGCCAGCAGCCCGAGGGGCGGGGGCGGTGGAGAGACCCAGCATTTT
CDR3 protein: CASSPRGGGGGETQHF

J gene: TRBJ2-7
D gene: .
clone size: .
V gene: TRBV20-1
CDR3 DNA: TGCAGTGCTAGGGGGACCCCCTACGAGCAGTACTTC
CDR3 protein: CSARGTPYEQYF

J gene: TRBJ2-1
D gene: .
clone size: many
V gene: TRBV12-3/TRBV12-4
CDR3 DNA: TGTGCCAGCAGTTTTTGGAAGAGCTCCTACAATGAGCAGTTCTTC
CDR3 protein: CASSFWKSSYNEQFF

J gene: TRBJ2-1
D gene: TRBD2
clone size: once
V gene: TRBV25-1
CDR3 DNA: TGTGCCACAGCGGGGGGGGCCTACAATGAGCAGTTCTTC
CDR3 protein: CATAGGAYNEQFF

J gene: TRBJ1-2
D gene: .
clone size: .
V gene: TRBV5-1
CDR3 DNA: TGCGCCAGCAGCCAACCTCCTAACTATGGCTACACCTTC
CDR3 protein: CASSQPPNYGYTF

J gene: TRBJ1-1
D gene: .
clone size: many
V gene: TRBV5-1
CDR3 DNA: TGCGCCAGCAGTCCCCTTCGGCGGGAGGGGGACACTGAAGCTTTCTTT
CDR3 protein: CASSPLRREGDTEAFF

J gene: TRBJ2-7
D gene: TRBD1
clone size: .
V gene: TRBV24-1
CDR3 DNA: TGTGCCACCAGTGACCGGGACAGAAACTACGAGCAGTACTTC
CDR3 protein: CATSDRDRNYEQYF

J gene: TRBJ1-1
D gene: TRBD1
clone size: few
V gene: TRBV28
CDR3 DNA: TGTGCCAGCGTTGGGGACAGGGGAGTATGGGGAACTGAAGCTTTCTTT
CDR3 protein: CASVGDRGVWGTEAFF

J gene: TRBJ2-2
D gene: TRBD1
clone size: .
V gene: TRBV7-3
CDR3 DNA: TGTGCCAGCAGCGACAGGGGACTTTACACCGGGGAGCTGTTTTTT
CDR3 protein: CASSDRGLYTGELFF

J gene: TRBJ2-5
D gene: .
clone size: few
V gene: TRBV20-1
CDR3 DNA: TGCAGTGCTAGGGGGGAAGAGACCCAGTACTTC
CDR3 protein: CSARGEETQYF

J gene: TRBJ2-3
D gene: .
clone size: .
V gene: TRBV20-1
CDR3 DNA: TGCAGTGCTAGAGTGTACTGGAGTAGCACAGATACGCAGTATTTT
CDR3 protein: CSARVYWSSTDTQYF

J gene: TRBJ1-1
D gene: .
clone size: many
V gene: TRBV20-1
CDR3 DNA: TGCAGTGCAATAGGCCAAGTAAACACTGAAGCTTTCTTT
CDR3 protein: CSAIGQVNTEAFF

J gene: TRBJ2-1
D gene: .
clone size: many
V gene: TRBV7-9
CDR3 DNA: TGTGCCAGCAGCTTAGCATCAGGGGTGGGAAATGAGCAGTTCTTC
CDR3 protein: CASSLASGVGNEQFF

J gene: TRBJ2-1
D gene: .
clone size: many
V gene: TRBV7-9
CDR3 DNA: TGTGCCAGCAGCTTACGGGCGGGGGCGATCAATGAGCAGTTCTTC
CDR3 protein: CASSLRAGAINEQFF

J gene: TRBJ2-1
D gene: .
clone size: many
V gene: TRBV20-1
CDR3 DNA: TGCAGTGCTAGAGGATTTCGCCCCTCCTACAATGAGCAGTTCTTC
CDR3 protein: CSARGFRPSYNEQFF

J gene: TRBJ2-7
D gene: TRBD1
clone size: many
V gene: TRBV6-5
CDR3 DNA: TGTGCCAGCAGTTACTCCCCCGGGACAGGGTCGCTACTAGAGCAGTACTTC
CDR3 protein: CASSYSPGTGSLLEQYF

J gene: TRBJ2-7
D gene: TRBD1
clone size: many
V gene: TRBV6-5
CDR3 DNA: TGTGCCAGCAGCGGGACAGCGTCCTCCTACGAGCAGTACTTC
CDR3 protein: CASSGTASSYEQYF

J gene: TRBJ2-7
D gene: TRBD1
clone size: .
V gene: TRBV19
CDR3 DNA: TGTGCCAGTAGACCGACAGGGAAGTGGGAGCAGTACTTC
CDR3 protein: CASRPTGKWEQYF

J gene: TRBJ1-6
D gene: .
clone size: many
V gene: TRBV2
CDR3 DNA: TGTGCCAGCAGTGGGAGAGGATTTGGTGTTTCACCCCTCCACTTT
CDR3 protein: CASSGRGFGVSPLHF

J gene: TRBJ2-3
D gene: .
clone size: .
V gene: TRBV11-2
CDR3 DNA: TGTGCCAGCAGCTTAGCGCAGTATTTT
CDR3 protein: CASSLAQYF

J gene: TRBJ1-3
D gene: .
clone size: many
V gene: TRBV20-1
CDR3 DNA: TGCAGTGCTAATGCTCGGGACGGCCCCTCTGGAAACACCATATATTTT
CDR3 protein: CSANARDGPSGNTIYF

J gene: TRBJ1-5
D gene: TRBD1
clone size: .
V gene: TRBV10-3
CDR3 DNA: TGTGCCATCAGTGAGCAAGGGCAGGGGGTAAAAACCCAGCATTTT
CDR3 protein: CAISEQGQGVKTQHF

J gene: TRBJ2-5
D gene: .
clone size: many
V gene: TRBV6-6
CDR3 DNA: TGTGCCAGCAGCCCGACCTGGGGAGAGACCCAGTACTTC
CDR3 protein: CASSPTWGETQYF

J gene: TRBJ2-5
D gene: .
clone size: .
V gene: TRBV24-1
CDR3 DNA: TGTGCCACCAGGTCCGGCGGGACCCAGTACTTC
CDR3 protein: CATRSGGTQYF

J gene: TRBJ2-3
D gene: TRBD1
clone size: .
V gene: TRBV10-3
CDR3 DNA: TGTGCCATCAGTGAGTCGCAGGGGGCAGATACGCAGTATTTT
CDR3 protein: CAISESQGADTQYF

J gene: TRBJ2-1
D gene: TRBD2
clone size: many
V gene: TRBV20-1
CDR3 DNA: TGCAGTGCTAGAGGCCTAGCGGTTTTCAATGAGCAGTTCTTC
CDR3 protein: CSARGLAVFNEQFF

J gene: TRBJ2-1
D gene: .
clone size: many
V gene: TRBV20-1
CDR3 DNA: TGCAGTGCTAGAGATATAGAGCGGGCCAGCTCCTACAATGAGCAGTTCTTC
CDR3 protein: CSARDIERASSYNEQFF

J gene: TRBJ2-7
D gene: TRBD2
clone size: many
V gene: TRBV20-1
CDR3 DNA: TGCAGTACTGCGGGACTAGCGGGAGACGAGCAGTACTTC
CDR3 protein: CSTAGLAGDEQYF

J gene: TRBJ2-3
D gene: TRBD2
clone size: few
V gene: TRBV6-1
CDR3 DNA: TGTGCCAGCAACGGACTAGCGGGCACAGATACGCAGTATTTT
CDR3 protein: CASNGLAGTDTQYF

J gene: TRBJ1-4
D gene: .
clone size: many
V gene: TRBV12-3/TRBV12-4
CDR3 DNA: TGTGCCAGCAGTTTATACGAGGCTGAAAAACTGTTTTTT
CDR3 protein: CASSLYEAEKLFF

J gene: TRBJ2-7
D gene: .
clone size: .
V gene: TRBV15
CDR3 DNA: TGTGCCACCAGCAGCCAAGTGGACGGTACCTACGAGCAGTACTTC
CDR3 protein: CATSSQVDGTYEQYF

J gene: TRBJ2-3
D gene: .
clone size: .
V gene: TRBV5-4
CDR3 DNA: TGTGCCAGCAGCTTGTTGGGTGAGGCAACAGATACGCAGTATTTT
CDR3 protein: CASSLLGEATDTQYF

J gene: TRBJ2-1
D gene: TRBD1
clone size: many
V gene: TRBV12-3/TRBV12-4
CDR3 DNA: TGTGCCAGCTCCGGGACAGGTGCCTACAATGAGCAGTTCTTC
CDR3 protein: CASSGTGAYNEQFF

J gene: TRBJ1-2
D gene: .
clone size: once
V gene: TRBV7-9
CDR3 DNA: TGTGCCACCAGCGGGGGGAAGAGTGGCTACACCTTC
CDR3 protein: CATSGGKSGYTF

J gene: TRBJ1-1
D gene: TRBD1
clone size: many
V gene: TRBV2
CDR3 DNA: TGTGCCAGCAGGGACAGGCTACTCACTGAAGCTTTCTTT
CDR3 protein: CASRDRLLTEAFF

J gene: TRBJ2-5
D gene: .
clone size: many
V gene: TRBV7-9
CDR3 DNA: TGTGCCAGCAGCTTAGAAACAGACCAAGAGACCCAGTACTTC
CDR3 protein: CASSLETDQETQYF

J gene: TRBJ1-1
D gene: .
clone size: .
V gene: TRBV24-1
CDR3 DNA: TGTGCCACCAGTGATTCGGGGGCGGGAGCTTTCTTT
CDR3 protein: CATSDSGAGAFF

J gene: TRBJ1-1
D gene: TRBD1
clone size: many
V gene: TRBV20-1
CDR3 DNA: TGCAGTGCTAGAGCTCAGGACAGGGTGAACACTGAAGCTTTCTTT
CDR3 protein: CSARAQDRVNTEAFF

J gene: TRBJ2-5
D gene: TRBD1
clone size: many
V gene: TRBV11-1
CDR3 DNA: TGTGCCAGCAGCTTAGGGGACAGAGACGAAGAGACCCAGTACTTC
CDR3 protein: CASSLGDRDEETQYF

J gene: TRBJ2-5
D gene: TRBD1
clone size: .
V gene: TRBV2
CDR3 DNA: TGTGCCAGCACCGAGGCCATAGGGGGCATAAATCAGCCCCAGTACTTC
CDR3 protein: CASTEAIGGINQPQYF

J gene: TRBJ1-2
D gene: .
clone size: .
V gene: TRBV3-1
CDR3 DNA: TGTGCCAGCAGCCAAGACGGCGGCTATGGCTACACCTTC
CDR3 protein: CASSQDGGYGYTF

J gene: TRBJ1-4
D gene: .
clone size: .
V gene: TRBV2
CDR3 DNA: TGTGCCAGCAGTGGCACAGGGACATTAGAAAAACTGTTTTTT
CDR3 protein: CASSGTGTLEKLFF

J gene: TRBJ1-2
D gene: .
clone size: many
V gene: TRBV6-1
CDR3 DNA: TGTGCCAGCAGTGAAGGGAACTATGGCTACACCTTC
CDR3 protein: CASSEGNYGYTF

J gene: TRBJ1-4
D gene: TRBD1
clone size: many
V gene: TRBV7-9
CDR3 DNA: TGTGCCAGCAGCCAACAGGGGGGTAATGAAAAACTGTTTTTT
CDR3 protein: CASSQQGGNEKLFF

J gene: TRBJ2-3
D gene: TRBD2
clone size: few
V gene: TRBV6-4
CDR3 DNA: TGTGCCAGCAGCCGCTTGGCTAGCGGGAGGGCCGGGAATACGCAGTATTTT
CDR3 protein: CASSRLASGRAGNTQYF

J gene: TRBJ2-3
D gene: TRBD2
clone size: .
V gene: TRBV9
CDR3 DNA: TGTGCCAGCAGCGTAGGGCTAGCGGGCACAGATACGCAGTATTTT
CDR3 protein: CASSVGLAGTDTQYF

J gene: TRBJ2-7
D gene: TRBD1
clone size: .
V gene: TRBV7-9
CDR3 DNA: TGTGCCGGCAGCCCCGGGACAGGGTTTGGGGAGCAGTACTTC
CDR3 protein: CAGSPGTGFGEQYF

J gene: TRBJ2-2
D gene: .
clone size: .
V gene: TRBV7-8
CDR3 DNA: TGTGCCAGCAGCTTAGGAATCTCTGGAAACGGGGAGCTGTTTTTT
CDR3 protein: CASSLGISGNGELFF

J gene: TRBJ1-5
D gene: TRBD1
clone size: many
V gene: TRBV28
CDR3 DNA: TGTGCCAGCAGTTGGGACAGCCAATATCAGCCCCAGCATTTT
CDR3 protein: CASSWDSQYQPQHF

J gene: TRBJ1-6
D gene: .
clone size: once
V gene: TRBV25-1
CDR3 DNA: TGTGCCAGCAGTGAATGGGAGGGTTCACCCCTCCACTTT
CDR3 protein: CASSEWEGSPLHF

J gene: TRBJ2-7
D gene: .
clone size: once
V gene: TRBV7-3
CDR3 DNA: TGTGCCAGCAGCTTTCAAGGGATCCCCCACGAGCAGTACTTC
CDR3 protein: CASSFQGIPHEQYF

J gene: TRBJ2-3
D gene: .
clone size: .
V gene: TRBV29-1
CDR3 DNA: TGCAGTTACACGGGGAGCACAGATACGCAGTATTTT
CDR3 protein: CSYTGSTDTQYF

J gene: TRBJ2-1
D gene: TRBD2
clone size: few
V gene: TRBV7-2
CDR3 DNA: TGTGCCAGCAGCCAAGATACTCGGGGGACTATAAGCTCCTACAATGAGCAGTTCTTC
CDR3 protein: CASSQDTRGTISSYNEQFF